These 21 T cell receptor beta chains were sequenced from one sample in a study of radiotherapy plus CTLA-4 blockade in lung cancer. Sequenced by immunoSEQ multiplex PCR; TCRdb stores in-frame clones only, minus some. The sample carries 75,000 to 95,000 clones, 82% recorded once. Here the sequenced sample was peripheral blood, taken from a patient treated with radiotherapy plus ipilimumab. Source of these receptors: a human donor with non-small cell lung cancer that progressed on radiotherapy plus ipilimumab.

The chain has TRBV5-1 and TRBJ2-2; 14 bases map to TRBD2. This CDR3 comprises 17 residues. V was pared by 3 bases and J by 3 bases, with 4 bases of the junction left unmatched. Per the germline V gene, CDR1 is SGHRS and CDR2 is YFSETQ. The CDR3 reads CASSSGLAGAYTGELFF. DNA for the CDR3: TGCGCCAGCAGCTCGGGACTAGCGGGAGCATACACCGGGGAGCTGTTTTTT.

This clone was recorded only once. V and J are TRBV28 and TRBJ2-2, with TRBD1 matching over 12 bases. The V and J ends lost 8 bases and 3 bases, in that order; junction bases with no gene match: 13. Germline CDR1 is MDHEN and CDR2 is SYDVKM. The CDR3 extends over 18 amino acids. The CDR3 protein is CASPAHDGTGGYTGELFF. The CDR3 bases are TGTGCCAGCCCCGCCCACGACGGGACAGGGGGCTACACCGGGGAGCTGTTTTTT.

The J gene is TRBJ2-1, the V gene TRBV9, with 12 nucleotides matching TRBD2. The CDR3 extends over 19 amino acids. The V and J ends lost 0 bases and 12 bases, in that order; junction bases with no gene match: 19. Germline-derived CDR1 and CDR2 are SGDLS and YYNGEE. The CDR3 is CASSVGGTTGLAGKVGQFF. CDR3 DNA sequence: TGTGCCAGCAGCGTAGGAGGGACAACAGGACTAGCGGGAAAGGTTGGGCAGTTCTTC.

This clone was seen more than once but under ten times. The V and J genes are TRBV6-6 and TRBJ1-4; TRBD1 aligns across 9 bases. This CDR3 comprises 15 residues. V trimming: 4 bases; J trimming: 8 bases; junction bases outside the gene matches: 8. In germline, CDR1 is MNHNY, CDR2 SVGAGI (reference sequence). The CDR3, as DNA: TGTGCCAGCAGTTCGACCGGGACAGGGCTCGAAAAACTGTTTTTT. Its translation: CASSSTGTGLEKLFF.

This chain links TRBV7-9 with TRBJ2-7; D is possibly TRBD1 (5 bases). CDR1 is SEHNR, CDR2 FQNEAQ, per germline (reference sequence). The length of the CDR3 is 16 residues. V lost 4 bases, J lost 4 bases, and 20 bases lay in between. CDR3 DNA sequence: TGTGCCAGCAGCTCAGTGGGGCTAGGTACTCCTTACGAGCAGTACTTC. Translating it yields CASSSVGLGTPYEQYF.

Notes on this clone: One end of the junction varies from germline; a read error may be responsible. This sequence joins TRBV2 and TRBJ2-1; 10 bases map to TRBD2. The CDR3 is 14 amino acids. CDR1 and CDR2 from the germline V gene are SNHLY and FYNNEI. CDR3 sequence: CASSQAGGVNEQFF. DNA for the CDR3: TGTGCCAGCAGTCAAGCGGGAGGGGTGAATGAGCAGTTCTTC. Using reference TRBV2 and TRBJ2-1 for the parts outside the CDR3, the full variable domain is EPEVTQTPSHQVTQMGQEVILRCVPISNHLYFYWYRQILGQKVEFLVSFYNNEISEKSEIFDDQFSVERPDGSNFTLKIRSTKLEDSAMYFCASSQAGGVNEQFFGPGTRLTVL.

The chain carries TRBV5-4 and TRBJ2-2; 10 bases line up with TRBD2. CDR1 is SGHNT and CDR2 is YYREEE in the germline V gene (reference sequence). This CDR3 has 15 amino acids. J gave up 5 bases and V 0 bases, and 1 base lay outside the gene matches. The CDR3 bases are TGTGCCAGCAGCTTGGCGACTAGCGGGACCGGGGAGCTGTTTTTT. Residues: CASSLATSGTGELFF. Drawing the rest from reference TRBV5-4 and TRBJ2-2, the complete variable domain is ETGVTQSPTHLIKTRGQQVTLRCSSQSGHNTVSWYQQALGQGPQFIFQYYREEENGRGNFPPRFSGLQFPNYSSELNVNALELDDSALYLCASSLATSGTGELFFGEGSRLTVL.

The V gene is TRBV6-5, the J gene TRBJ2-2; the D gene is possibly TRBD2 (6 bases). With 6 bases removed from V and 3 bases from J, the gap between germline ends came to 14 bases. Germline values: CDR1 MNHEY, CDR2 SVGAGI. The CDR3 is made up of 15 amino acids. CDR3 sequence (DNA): TGTGCCAGCAGCAAACTCGGGGGTCACACCGGGGAGCTGTTTTTT. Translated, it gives CASSKLGGHTGELFF.

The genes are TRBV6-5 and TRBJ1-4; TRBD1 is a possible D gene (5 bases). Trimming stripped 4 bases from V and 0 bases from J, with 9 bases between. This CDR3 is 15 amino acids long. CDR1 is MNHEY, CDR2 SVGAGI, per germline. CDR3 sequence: CASSFQGATNEKLFF. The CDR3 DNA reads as TGTGCCAGCAGTTTTCAAGGGGCAACTAATGAAAAACTGTTTTTT.

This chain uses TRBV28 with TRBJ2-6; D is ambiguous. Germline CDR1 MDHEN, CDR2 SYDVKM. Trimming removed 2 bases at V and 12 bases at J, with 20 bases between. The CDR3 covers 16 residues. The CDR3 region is CASSLNKLGQPRVLTF. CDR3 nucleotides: TGTGCCAGCAGTTTAAATAAGTTGGGCCAACCCCGCGTCCTGACTTTC.

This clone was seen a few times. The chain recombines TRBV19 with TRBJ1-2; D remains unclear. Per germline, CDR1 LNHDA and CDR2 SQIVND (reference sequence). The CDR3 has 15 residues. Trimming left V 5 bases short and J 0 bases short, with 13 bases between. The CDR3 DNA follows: TGTGCCAGTAGTCGCGAGGGCACAACTAACTATGGCTACACCTTC. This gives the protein CASSREGTTNYGYTF.

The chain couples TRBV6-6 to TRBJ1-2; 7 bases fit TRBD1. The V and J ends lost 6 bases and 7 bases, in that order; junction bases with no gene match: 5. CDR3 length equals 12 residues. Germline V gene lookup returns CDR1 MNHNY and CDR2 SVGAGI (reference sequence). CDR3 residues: CASSLGQSGYTF. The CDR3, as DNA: TGTGCCAGCAGCCTGGGACAGTCTGGCTACACCTTC.

CDR3 in amino acids: CASSERGPNNEQFF. In DNA form, the CDR3 reads TGTGCCAGCAGTGAACGGGGTCCAAACAATGAGCAGTTCTTC. J is TRBJ2-1 and V is TRBV6-1, with D possibly being TRBD2 (5 bases). V shed 2 bases and J shed 5 bases, with 10 bases lying between them. The CDR3 contains 14 residues. CDR1 MNHNS and CDR2 SASEGT come from the germline V gene.

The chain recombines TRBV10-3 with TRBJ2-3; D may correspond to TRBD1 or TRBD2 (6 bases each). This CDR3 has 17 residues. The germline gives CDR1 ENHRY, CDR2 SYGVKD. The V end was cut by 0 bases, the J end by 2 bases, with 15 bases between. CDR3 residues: CAISESARRGVTDTQYF. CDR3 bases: TGTGCCATCAGTGAGTCGGCTCGGAGGGGGGTCACAGATACGCAGTATTTT.

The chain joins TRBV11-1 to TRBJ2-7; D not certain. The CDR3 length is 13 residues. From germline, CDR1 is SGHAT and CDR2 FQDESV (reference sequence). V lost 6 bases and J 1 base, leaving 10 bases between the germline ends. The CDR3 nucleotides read TGTGCCAGCAGTTCGCGCACATCCTACGAGCAGTACGTC. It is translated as CASSSRTSYEQYV.

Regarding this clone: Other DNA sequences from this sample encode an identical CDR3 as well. For the CDR3, the DNA is TGTGCCAGCAGTGAGACGTGGGTCGTAGGCCAGCCCCAGCATTTT. Its protein product is CASSETWVVGQPQHF. The V and J genes are TRBV6-1 and TRBJ1-5; D remains unclear. The V end lost 3 bases, the J end lost 7 bases, and 16 bases lay between the germline ends. The germline gives CDR1 MNHNS, CDR2 SASEGT. The CDR3 is made up of 15 amino acids.

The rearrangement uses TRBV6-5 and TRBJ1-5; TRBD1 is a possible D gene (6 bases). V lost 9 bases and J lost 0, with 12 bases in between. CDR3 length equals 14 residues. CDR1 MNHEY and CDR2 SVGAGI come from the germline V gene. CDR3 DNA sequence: TGTGCCAGTTCGGACAGAAATAGCAATCAGCCCCAGCATTTT. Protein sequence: CASSDRNSNQPQHF.

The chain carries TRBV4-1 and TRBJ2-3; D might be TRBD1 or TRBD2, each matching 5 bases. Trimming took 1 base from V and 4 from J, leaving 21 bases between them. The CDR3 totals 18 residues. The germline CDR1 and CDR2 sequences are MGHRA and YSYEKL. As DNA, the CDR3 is TGCGCCAGCAGCCAAGTCCCGGGACGGGGCTTGGAATCAGATACGCAGTATTTT. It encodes CASSQVPGRGLESDTQYF.

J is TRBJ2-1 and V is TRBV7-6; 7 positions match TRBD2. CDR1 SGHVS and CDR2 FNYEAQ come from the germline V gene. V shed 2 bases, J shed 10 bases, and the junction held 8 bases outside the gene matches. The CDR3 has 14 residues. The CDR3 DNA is TGTGCCAGCAGCTTAACAGCGGGAAACAGCGAGCAGTTCTTC. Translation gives CASSLTAGNSEQFF.

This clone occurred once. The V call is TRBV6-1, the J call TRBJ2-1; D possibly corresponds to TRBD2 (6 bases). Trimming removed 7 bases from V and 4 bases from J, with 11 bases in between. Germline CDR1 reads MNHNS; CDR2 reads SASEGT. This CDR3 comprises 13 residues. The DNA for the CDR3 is TGTGCCAGCACGAGGGACTTTTACAATGAGCAGTTCTTC. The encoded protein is CASTRDFYNEQFF.

CDR3 amino acids: CAWTNTTDTQYF. In DNA form, the CDR3 reads TGTGCCTGGACTAACACGACAGATACGCAGTATTTT. J is TRBJ2-3 and V is TRBV30; D unresolved. V was cut by 4 bases and J by 3 bases, with 8 bases left in between. The length of the CDR3 is 12 residues. Germline values: CDR1 GTSNPN, CDR2 SVGIG (reference sequence).